This T cell receptor (beta chain) was recorded in a study of blood T cell repertoires in COVID-19. Overall study context: Nucleic acid was either cDNA or gDNA, and it came from T cells, B-cell-depleted T cells, or PBMCs.

Assay: immunoSEQ multiplex PCR; the TCRdb copy retains only in-frame clones and omits some. The sample lists more than 100,000 clones, around 88% occurring once. The germline V gene encodes CDR1 LGHNA and CDR2 YNFKEQ. The CDR3 has 16 residues. V lost 0 bases to trimming and J lost 1 base; unmatched junction nucleotides: 1. This TCR was recovered from a woman between 45 and 65 years old with active or convalescent COVID-19. Sample: peripheral blood. The gene calls are TRBV4-2 and TRBJ2-2; the match to TRBD2 covers 8 bases. CDR3 in amino acids: CASSQETSENTGELFF. The DNA of the CDR3 is TGTGCCAGCAGCCAAGAGACTAGCGAGAACACCGGGGAGCTGTTTTTT.